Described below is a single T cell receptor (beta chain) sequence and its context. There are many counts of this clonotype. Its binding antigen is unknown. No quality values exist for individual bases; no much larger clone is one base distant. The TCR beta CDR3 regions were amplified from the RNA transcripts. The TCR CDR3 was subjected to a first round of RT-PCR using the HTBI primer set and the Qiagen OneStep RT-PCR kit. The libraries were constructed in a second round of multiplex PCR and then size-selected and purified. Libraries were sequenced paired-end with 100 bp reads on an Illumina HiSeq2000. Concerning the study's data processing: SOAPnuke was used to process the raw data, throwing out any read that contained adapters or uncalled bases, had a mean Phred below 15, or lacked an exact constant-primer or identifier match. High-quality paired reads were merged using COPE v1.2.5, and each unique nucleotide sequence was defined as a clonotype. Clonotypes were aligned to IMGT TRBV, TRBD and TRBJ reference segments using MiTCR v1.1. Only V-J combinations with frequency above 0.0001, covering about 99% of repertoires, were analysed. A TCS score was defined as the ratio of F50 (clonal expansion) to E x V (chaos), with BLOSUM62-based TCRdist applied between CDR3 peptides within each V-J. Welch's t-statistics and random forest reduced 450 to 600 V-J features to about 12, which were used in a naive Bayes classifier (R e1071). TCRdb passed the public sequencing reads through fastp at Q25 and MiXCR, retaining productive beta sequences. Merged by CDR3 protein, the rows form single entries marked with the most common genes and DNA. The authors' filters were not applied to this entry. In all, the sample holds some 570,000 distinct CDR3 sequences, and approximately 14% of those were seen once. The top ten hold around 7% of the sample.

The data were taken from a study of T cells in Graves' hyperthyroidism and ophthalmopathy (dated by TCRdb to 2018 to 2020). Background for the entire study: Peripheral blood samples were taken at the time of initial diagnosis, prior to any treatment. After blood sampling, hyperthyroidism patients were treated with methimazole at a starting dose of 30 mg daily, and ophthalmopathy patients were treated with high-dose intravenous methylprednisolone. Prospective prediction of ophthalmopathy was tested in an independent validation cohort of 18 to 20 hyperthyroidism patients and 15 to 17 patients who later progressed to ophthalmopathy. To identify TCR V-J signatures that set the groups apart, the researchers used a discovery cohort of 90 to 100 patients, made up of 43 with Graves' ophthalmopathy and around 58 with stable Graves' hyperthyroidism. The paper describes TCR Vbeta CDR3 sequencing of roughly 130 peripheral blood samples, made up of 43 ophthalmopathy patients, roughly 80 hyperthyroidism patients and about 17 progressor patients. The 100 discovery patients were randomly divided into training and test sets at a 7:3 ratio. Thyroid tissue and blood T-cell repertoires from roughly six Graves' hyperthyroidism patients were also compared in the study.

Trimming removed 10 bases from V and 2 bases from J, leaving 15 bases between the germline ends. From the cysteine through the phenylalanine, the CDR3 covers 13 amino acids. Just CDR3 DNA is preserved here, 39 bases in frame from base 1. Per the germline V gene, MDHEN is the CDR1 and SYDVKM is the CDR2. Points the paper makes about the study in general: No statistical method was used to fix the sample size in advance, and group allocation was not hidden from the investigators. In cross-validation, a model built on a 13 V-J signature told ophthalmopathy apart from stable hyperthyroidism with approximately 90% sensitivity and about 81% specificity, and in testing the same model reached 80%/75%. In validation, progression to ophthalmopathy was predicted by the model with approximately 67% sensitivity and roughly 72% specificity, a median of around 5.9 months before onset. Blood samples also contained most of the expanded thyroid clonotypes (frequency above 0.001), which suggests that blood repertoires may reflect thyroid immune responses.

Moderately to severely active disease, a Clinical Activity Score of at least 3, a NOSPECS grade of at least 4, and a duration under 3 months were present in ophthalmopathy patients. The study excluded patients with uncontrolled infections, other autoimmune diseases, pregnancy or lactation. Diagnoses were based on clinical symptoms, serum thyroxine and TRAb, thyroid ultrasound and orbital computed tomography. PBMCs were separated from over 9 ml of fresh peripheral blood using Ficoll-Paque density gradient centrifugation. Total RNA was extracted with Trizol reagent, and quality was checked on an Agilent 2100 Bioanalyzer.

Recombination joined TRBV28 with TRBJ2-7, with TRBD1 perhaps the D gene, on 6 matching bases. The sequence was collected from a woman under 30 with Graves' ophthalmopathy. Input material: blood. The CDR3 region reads CATYSGHPYEQYF. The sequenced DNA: TGTGCCACATACTCGGGACACCCCTACGAGCAGTACTTC.